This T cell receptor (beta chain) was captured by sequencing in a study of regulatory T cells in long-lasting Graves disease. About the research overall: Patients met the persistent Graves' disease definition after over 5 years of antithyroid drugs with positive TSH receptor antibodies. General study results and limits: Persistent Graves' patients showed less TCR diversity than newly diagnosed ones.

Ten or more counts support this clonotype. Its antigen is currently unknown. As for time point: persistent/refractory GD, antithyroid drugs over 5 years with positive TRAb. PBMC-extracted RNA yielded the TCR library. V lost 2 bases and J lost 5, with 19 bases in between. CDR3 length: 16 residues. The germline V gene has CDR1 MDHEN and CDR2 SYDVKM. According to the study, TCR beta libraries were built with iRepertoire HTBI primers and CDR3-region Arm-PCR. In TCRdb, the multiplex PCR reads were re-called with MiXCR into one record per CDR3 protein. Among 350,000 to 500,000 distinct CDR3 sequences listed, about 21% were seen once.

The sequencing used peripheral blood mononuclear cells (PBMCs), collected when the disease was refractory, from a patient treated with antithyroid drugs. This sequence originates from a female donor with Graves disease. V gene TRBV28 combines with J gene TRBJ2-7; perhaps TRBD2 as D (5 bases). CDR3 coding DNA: TGTGCCAGCAGTTTACAACCAACTAGATTTGGTAACGAGCAGTACTTC. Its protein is CASSLQPTRFGNEQYF.